The 4 T cell receptor beta chains presented below share a single source sample, sequenced in a study of Graves' ophthalmopathy and Graves' hyperthyroidism. From RNA, the CDR3 regions of TCR beta chains were amplified and sequenced. First-round RT-PCR with HTBI primers preceded a second-round multiplex PCR. TCRdb reprocessed the multiplex PCR reads via MiXCR and lists one record per CDR3 protein. The sample lists some 750,000 distinct CDR3 sequences; roughly two fifths were seen once. The sequenced sample consisted of peripheral blood. The source is an adult man with Graves' ophthalmopathy.

The chain couples TRBV5-8 to TRBJ1-5; 7 nucleotides align to TRBD1. Trimming cost V 0 bases and J 4 bases; bases outside gene matches: 4. The germline gives CDR1 SGHTS, CDR2 YDEGEE. This CDR3 comprises 15 residues. The CDR3 here is CASSLEGGNNQPQHF. The CDR3, as DNA: TGTGCCAGCAGCTTGGAAGGGGGCAATAATCAGCCCCAGCATTTT.

The chain couples TRBV7-8 to TRBJ2-5; 10 bases are shared with TRBD2. V lost 8 bases, J lost 1 base, and 10 bases stayed unmatched. The CDR3 contains 16 residues. CDR1 SGHVS and CDR2 FQNEAQ come from the germline V gene. DNA of the CDR3: TGTGCCAGCTCACCACTGGGACTAGCGCGCCAAGAGACCCAGTACTTC. Translation gives CASSPLGLARQETQYF. The full variable domain, with the rest looked up from reference TRBV7-8 and TRBJ2-5, is GAGVSQSPRYKVAKRGQDVALRCDPISGHVSLFWYQQALGQGPEFLTYFQNEAQLDKSGLPSDRFFAERPEGSVSTLKIQRTQQEDSAVYLCASSPLGLARQETQYFGPGTRLLVL.

The chain has TRBV6-5 and TRBJ2-7; D may be TRBD1 (5 bases). Trimming removed 4 bases at V and 0 bases at J, with 10 bases between. The germline V gene has CDR1 MNHEY and CDR2 SVGAGI. The CDR3 is 14 amino acids. This CDR3 reads CASSSDTGSYEQYF. In nucleotides, the CDR3 is TGTGCCAGCAGTTCCGACACAGGCTCCTACGAGCAGTACTTC.

The chain recombines TRBV10-3 with TRBJ1-6; no clear D gene. Germline V lookup: CDR1 ENHRY, CDR2 SYGVKD. The CDR3 is 12 residues long. Trimming removed 10 bases at V and 4 bases at J, with 8 bases between. The CDR3 bases are TGTGCCAGCACCTCTTATAATTCACCCCTCCACTTT. It codes for CASTSYNSPLHF.